Presented here are 17 T cell receptor beta chains from one specimen sequenced in a study of cytomegalovirus exposure and HLA in healthy donors. Both 60 Vbeta primers and 13 Jbeta primers went into the PCR. Only in-frame clones appear in the TCRdb table, and some are missing; sequencing was by immunoSEQ multiplex PCR. The sample has 170,000 or so clones; 80% are singletons. The sequencing input was PBMCs. The receptor source for this set is a boy aged 5-17 years in good health and CMV-seronegative.

This sequence joins TRBV30 and TRBJ2-5; 8 bases align to TRBD1. The length of the CDR3 is 13 residues. The germline CDR1 and CDR2 sequences are GTSNPN and SVGIG (reference sequence). J was trimmed by 5 bases and V by 3 bases; bases with no gene match: 5. The CDR3 DNA reads as TGTGCCTGGAGGGACAGGGTAACGGAGACCCAGTACTTC. Its protein is CAWRDRVTETQYF.

The rearrangement uses TRBV27 and TRBJ2-5; TRBD1 aligns across 10 bases. This CDR3 is 15 amino acids long. The V segment lost 3 bases and the J segment 5 bases; nucleotides outside the gene matches: 6. The germline CDR1 and CDR2 sequences are MNHEY and SMNVEV (reference sequence). As DNA, the CDR3 is TGTGCCAGCAGTTTGGGGACAGGGGCACCGGAGACCCAGTACTTC. Its protein product is CASSLGTGAPETQYF.

The chain employs TRBV30 and TRBJ1-6; D gene ambiguous. Looked up from germline, CDR1 is GTSNPN and CDR2 is SVGIG (reference sequence). V was clipped by 0 bases and J by 7 bases, with 7 bases between them. This CDR3 region has 13 residues. Here the CDR3 DNA reads TGTGCCTGGAGTGTACGGGGAAATTCACCCCTCCACTTT. Translation: CAWSVRGNSPLHF. Supplemented by reference TRBV30 and TRBJ1-6, the full variable domain reads SQTIHQWPATLVQPVGSPLSLECTVEGTSNPNLYWYRQAAGRGLQLLFYSVGIGQISSEVPQNLSASRPQDRQFILSSKKLLLSDSGFYLCAWSVRGNSPLHFGNGTRLTVT.

The chain combines TRBV6-7 with TRBJ1-2; TRBD1 agrees at 10 bases. TRBV6-7 qualifies as an ORF whose function is uncertain. Germline trimming cut 2 bases from V and 2 bases from J; bases unmatched to any gene: 5. This CDR3 is built from 16 residues. This chain's CDR3 is CASSYPDRGENYGYTF. The CDR3, as DNA: TGTGCCAGCAGTTACCCGGACAGGGGGGAGAACTATGGCTACACCTTC.

The CDR3 DNA follows: TGCAGCGTTGGTTCAACTGCTAGCACAGATACGCAGTATTTT. Amino acid sequence: CSVGSTASTDTQYF. The chain combines TRBV29-1 with TRBJ2-3; D remains unclear. This CDR3 comprises 14 residues. The germline V gene encodes CDR1 SQVTM and CDR2 ANQGSEA. V lost 4 bases to trimming and J lost 0 bases, with 11 bases between them.

The chain uses TRBV5-1 and TRBJ2-7; TRBD1 aligns across 9 bases. CDR1 is SGHRS, CDR2 YFSETQ, per germline. CDR3 size: 15 residues. Trimming took 4 bases from V and 4 from J; bases not matched to a gene: 9. The CDR3 protein is CASSAGDRADYEQYF. CDR3 sequence (DNA): TGCGCCAGCAGCGCTGGGGACAGGGCCGATTACGAGCAGTACTTC.

For this clone: Other DNA sequences in this sample translate to the same CDR3. CDR3 sequence reads: CAWSGQGYEQYF. In DNA, the CDR3 is TGTGCCTGGAGTGGACAGGGGTACGAGCAGTACTTC. The genes are TRBV30 and TRBJ2-7, with TRBD1 matching 8 bases. Germline V lookup: CDR1 GTSNPN, CDR2 SVGIG (reference sequence). The CDR3 is 12 amino acids. Germline trimming cut 1 base from V and 4 bases from J; bases unmatched to any gene: 0.

The V call is TRBV5-1, the J call TRBJ1-1; D is ambiguous. V lost 2 bases and J 6 bases, leaving 14 bases between the germline ends. CDR3 length equals 14 residues. Germline lookup yields CDR1 SGHRS and CDR2 YFSETQ. DNA for the CDR3: TGCGCCAGCAGCTTAGGCTCGGGGAGGGCTGAAGCTTTCTTT. It specifies CASSLGSGRAEAFF. The full variable domain, rest sourced from reference TRBV5-1 and TRBJ1-1, is KAGVTQTPRYLIKTRGQQVTLSCSPISGHRSVSWYQQTPGQGLQFLFEYFSETQRNKGNFPGRFSGRQFSNSRSEMNVSTLELGDSALYLCASSLGSGRAEAFFGQGTRLTVV.

This clone has more than one count but fewer than ten. The chain couples TRBV29-1 to TRBJ2-1, with TRBD2 identical over 8 bases. Germline CDR1 is SQVTM and CDR2 is ANQGSEA. After removal of 7 bases from V and 7 bases from J, the junction contained 12 bases not matched to a gene. This CDR3 comprises 14 residues. DNA of the CDR3: TGCAGCGCAACCCCGGGACTAGGCCTGAATGAGCAGTTCTTC. It is translated as CSATPGLGLNEQFF.

The chain carries TRBV30 and TRBJ1-5, with 7 bases matching TRBD1. V lost 4 bases and J lost 6; bases outside the gene matches: 6. CDR3 size: 13 residues. The germline gives CDR1 GTSNPN, CDR2 SVGIG (reference sequence). The CDR3 nucleotides are TGTGCCTGGACTGGAGGGGGCGGTCAGCCCCAGCATTTT. Translating it yields CAWTGGGGQPQHF.

There are a few counts of this clone. The CDR3: CASSLIAGAVSYEQYF. DNA of the CDR3: TGTGCCAGCAGCTTGATAGCGGGAGCAGTCTCCTACGAGCAGTACTTC. V usage is TRBV5-5 and J usage is TRBJ2-7, with 9 positions matching TRBD2. Losses at the gene ends were 1 base for V and 0 bases for J; bases not matched to a gene: 5. Germline V gene data show CDR1 as SGHKS and CDR2 as YYEKEE (reference sequence). The CDR3 consists of 16 residues.

This chain uses TRBV9 with TRBJ2-1; D call uncertain. Per the germline V gene, CDR1 is SGDLS and CDR2 is YYNGEE. The CDR3 contains 14 residues. V was shortened by 4 bases and J by 7 bases, with 15 bases between the two germline ends. The CDR3 bases are TGTGCCAGCAGCCTAAGCGTAGCCAGAAATGAGCAGTTCTTC. Translating it yields CASSLSVARNEQFF. The full variable domain, rest sourced from reference TRBV9 and TRBJ2-1, is DSGVTQTPKHLITATGQRVTLRCSPRSGDLSVYWYQQSLDQGLQFLIQYYNGEERAKGNILERFSAQQFPDLHSELNLSSLELGDSALYFCASSLSVARNEQFFGPGTRLTVL.

This chain connects TRBV29-1 to TRBJ2-3, with D uncertain. This CDR3 has 16 amino acids. Trimming took 0 bases from V and 5 from J, leaving 18 bases between them. Per the germline V gene, CDR1 is SQVTM and CDR2 is ANQGSEA. The CDR3 spells CSVEDEMGSPGDTQYF. As DNA, the CDR3 is TGCAGCGTTGAAGATGAAATGGGTTCGCCGGGAGATACGCAGTATTTT.

This clone was seen only a few times. The chain is built from TRBV7-9 and TRBJ2-7; weak D call: TRBD2 (6 bases). CDR1 and CDR2 from the germline V gene are SEHNR and FQNEAQ (reference sequence). The CDR3 is 14 amino acids. The V end was cut by 5 bases, the J end by 5 bases, with 16 bases between. The CDR3, as DNA: TGTGCCAGCAGCATCGGAGGGCCTTGGGACGAGCAGTACTTC. It yields the protein CASSIGGPWDEQYF.

This clone was recorded only once. The chain uses TRBV7-9 and TRBJ1-2; D is unresolved. Germline loops: CDR1 SEHNR, CDR2 FQNEAQ (reference sequence). V was shortened by 1 base and J by 6 bases, with 9 bases between the two germline ends. This CDR3 region has 13 residues. The CDR3 loop is CASSLGTDHGYTF. In DNA, the CDR3 is TGTGCCAGCAGCTTAGGGACTGATCATGGCTACACCTTC.

This chain uses TRBV4-1 with TRBJ2-5, with 7 bases aligning to TRBD1. The CDR3 has 16 amino acids. Germline values: CDR1 MGHRA, CDR2 YSYEKL. V shed 0 bases and J 4 bases; nucleotides not matched to a gene: 8. The CDR3 sequence is CASSQDWAQGRETQYF. The CDR3 DNA sequence: TGCGCCAGCAGCCAAGATTGGGCACAGGGGAGAGAGACCCAGTACTTC.

This clone has a single count. The chain is built from TRBV29-1 and TRBJ2-5; 9 positions agree with TRBD1. The J call is uncertain, as TRBJ2-7 better fits the DNA end. Per the germline V gene, CDR1 is SQVTM and CDR2 is ANQGSEA. This CDR3 is 12 amino acids long. The CDR3 coding sequence is TGCAGCGTTGGGACAGGGGACGACGAGCAGTACTTC. This encodes CSVGTGDDEQYF.